The 20 T cell receptor beta chains given below trace back to one sample, sequenced in a study of cytomegalovirus exposure and HLA in healthy donors. Sequenced by immunoSEQ multiplex PCR; TCRdb stores in-frame clones only, minus some. The table lists under 200,000 clones, 75% to 90% of them singletons. The sample consisted of PBMCs. Source of these receptors: a woman younger than 35 in good health and CMV-seronegative.

V gene TRBV5-1 combines with J gene TRBJ2-7, with 8 bases aligning to TRBD1. Germline values: CDR1 SGHRS, CDR2 YFSETQ. This CDR3 is 16 amino acids long. The ends lost 4 bases at V and 4 bases at J; junction bases unmatched: 13. The CDR3 nucleotides read TGCGCCAGCAGCCAAACCCCAGGGGACAGGCTATACGAGCAGTACTTC. This sequence encodes CASSQTPGDRLYEQYF.

The chain is built from TRBV7-2 and TRBJ1-2, with a possible D match to TRBD1 (5 bases). The CDR3 has 13 amino acids. V was cut by 2 bases and J by 5 bases, with 9 bases left in between. CDR1 is SGHTA and CDR2 is FQGNSA in the germline V gene. The CDR3 DNA follows: TGTGCCAGCAGCTTAATGACAGAATATGGCTACACCTTC. Translation gives CASSLMTEYGYTF.

In this sample, this clone turned up a few times. This chain joins TRBV11-3 and TRBJ2-7, with a tentative D call TRBD2 (6 bases). The CDR3 runs to 14 residues. Germline CDR1 reads SGHNT; CDR2 reads YENEEA. The V end was cut by 8 bases, the J end by 2 bases, with 16 bases between. The CDR3 here is CASSPSSEAYEQYF. The DNA for the CDR3 is TGTGCCAGCTCCCCGTCTAGCGAGGCCTACGAGCAGTACTTC.

V usage is TRBV4-2 and J usage is TRBJ1-1, with D possibly matching TRBD1 (6 bases). The V gene lost 2 bases and the J gene lost 1 base, with 8 bases spanning the gap. Germline V gives CDR1 LGHNA, CDR2 YNFKEQ. This CDR3 region has 14 residues. As DNA, the CDR3 is TGTGCCAGCAGCCAACGACAGGAGAACACTGAAGCTTTCTTT. It codes for CASSQRQENTEAFF.

The rearrangement joins TRBV5-4 to TRBJ2-7; TRBD2 agrees at 8 bases. Germline assignment: CDR1 SGHNT and CDR2 YYREEE (reference sequence). The CDR3 sequence is 15 residues long. The J segment lost 7 bases and the V segment lost 3 bases, leaving 12 bases of the junction unmatched. DNA for the CDR3: TGTGCCAGCAGCTCGGCTAGCGGGCCATTGAGTGAGCAGTACTTC. Amino acids: CASSSASGPLSEQYF.

This chain uses TRBV6-6 with TRBJ1-1; D unresolved. The CDR3 covers 13 residues. Deletions cut 6 bases from V and 0 bases from J, with 8 bases between. From germline, CDR1 is MNHNY and CDR2 SVGAGI (reference sequence). The CDR3 nucleotides read TGTGCCAGCAGACCACGGTTGAACACTGAAGCTTTCTTT. It codes for CASRPRLNTEAFF.

This chain joins TRBV29-1 and TRBJ1-3; D uncertain. This CDR3 region has 13 residues. Germline V gene lookup returns CDR1 SQVTM and CDR2 ANQGSEA. V was pared by 4 bases and J by 1 base, with 8 bases between. CDR3 sequence (DNA): TGCAGCGTTGTTTTCTTATCTGGAAACACCATATATTTT. It yields the protein CSVVFLSGNTIYF.

V and J are TRBV27 and TRBJ1-1; 10 bases align to TRBD1. CDR3 length: 15 amino acids. Looked up from germline, CDR1 is MNHEY and CDR2 is SMNVEV (reference sequence). With 3 bases clipped from V and 1 base from J, the junction kept 2 bases outside the gene matches. Written as DNA, the CDR3 is TGTGCCAGCAGTTTGTGGACAGGGGGGAACACTGAAGCTTTCTTT. It codes for CASSLWTGGNTEAFF.

In this sample, this clone turned up a few times. The CDR3 loop reads CASSRDRAGYTF. The CDR3 DNA reads TGTGCCAGCAGCCGCGACAGAGCGGGCTACACCTTC. The chain recombines TRBV7-9 with TRBJ1-2, with TRBD1 as a possible D gene (5 bases). Trimming took off 5 bases at V and 8 bases at J, with 12 bases between the two ends. This CDR3 is built from 12 residues. Looked up from germline, CDR1 is SEHNR and CDR2 is FQNEAQ (reference sequence).

The gene calls are TRBV5-6 and TRBJ1-5; D unclear. This CDR3 has 16 residues. The germline V gene has CDR1 SGHDT and CDR2 YYEEEE. Deletions cut 0 bases from V and 0 bases from J, with 10 bases between. The CDR3 nucleotides read TGTGCCAGCAGCTTGGGGAGCGAGTATAGCAATCAGCCCCAGCATTTT. Translated, it gives CASSLGSEYSNQPQHF.

In its sample, this clone is medium-sized. V and J are TRBV13 and TRBJ2-7; possibly TRBD2 for D (6 bases). The germline V gene has CDR1 PRHDT and CDR2 FYEKMQ (reference sequence). The CDR3 is made up of 13 amino acids. With 5 bases removed from V and 1 base from J, the gap between germline ends came to 9 bases. Here the CDR3 reads CASSRGLSYEQYF. Here the CDR3 DNA reads TGTGCCAGCAGCCGAGGACTATCCTACGAGCAGTACTTC.

The V gene is TRBV6-1, the J gene TRBJ1-4; the D gene is possibly TRBD1 (5 bases). The CDR3 consists of 14 residues. Germline V gene sequence: CDR1 MNHNS, CDR2 SASEGT. Trimming stripped 3 bases from V and 7 bases from J, with 12 bases between. This chain's CDR3 is CASSDGGIGEKLFF. The CDR3, as DNA: TGTGCCAGCAGTGACGGGGGGATAGGTGAAAAACTGTTTTTT.

This sequence joins TRBV5-1 and TRBJ1-2; 12 bases map to TRBD1. The germline CDR1 and CDR2 sequences are SGHRS and YFSETQ. The CDR3 has 16 residues. V trimming: 0 bases; J trimming: 4 bases; junction bases outside the gene matches: 4. CDR3 nucleotide sequence: TGCGCCAGCAGCTTGGGGGACAGGGGGCTCGGCTATGGCTACACCTTC. Translation gives CASSLGDRGLGYGYTF.

The chain is built from TRBV29-1 and TRBJ2-1; the D gene is possibly TRBD1 (6 bases). Germline values: CDR1 SQVTM, CDR2 ANQGSEA. V lost 4 bases and J lost 10, with 14 bases in between. The CDR3 has 12 amino acids. CDR3 region: CSVGGRAREQFF. Here the CDR3 DNA reads TGCAGCGTTGGGGGGCGGGCCCGAGAGCAGTTCTTC.

V and J are TRBV5-4 and TRBJ1-2, with a possible D match to TRBD1 (6 bases). Germline V gene lookup returns CDR1 SGHNT and CDR2 YYREEE (reference sequence). CDR3 size: 15 residues. Trimming stripped 0 bases from V and 7 bases from J, with 16 bases between. The CDR3 here is CASSLDRVSPGGYTF. The CDR3 DNA reads TGTGCCAGCAGCTTGGACAGGGTGAGCCCTGGTGGCTACACCTTC.

This chain links TRBV19 with TRBJ2-1, with TRBD1 identical over 9 bases. V gave up 4 bases and J gave up 8 bases; unmatched junction bases: 3. Germline CDR1 and CDR2: LNHDA and SQIVND (reference sequence). CDR3 length: 13 residues. The CDR3 spells CASSNRGRDEQFF. The CDR3 DNA follows: TGTGCCAGTAGTAACAGGGGGCGCGATGAGCAGTTCTTC.

This chain uses TRBV2 with TRBJ1-3; D gene ambiguous. V lost 10 bases and J lost 0, with 10 bases in between. Germline assignment: CDR1 SNHLY and CDR2 FYNNEI. This CDR3 comprises 13 residues. For the CDR3, the DNA is TGTGCCATTGACGGGATCTCTGGAAACACCATATATTTT. This translates into CAIDGISGNTIYF.

V is TRBV7-9 and J is TRBJ1-5; a possible D gene is TRBD1 (6 bases). CDR1 and CDR2 from the germline V gene are SEHNR and FQNEAQ (reference sequence). This CDR3 has 16 residues. Trimming cost V 4 bases and J 0 bases, with 13 bases left between them. The DNA for the CDR3 is TGTGCCAGCAGCTCGGAGACAGGTAGTAGCAATCAGCCCCAGCATTTT. Translating gives CASSSETGSSNQPQHF.

V and J are TRBV19 and TRBJ1-1; D gene unclear. V was clipped by 5 bases and J by 3 bases, with 16 bases between them. There are 15 residues in the CDR3. CDR1 and CDR2 (germline): LNHDA, SQIVND (reference sequence). CDR3 sequence: CASSPSEGRHTEAFF. DNA for the CDR3: TGTGCCAGTAGTCCTTCGGAAGGGAGACACACTGAAGCTTTCTTT.

Regarding this clone: The junction does not match germline at one end; this may be a read error. V gene TRBV10-3 combines with J gene TRBJ2-7; 10 bases line up with TRBD1. The length of the CDR3 is 14 residues. Germline V gene lookup returns CDR1 ENHRY and CDR2 SYGVKD. In nucleotides, the CDR3 is TGTGCCATCAGTGAGCCGGGACAGGGGTACGGGCAGTACTTC. The encoded protein is CAISEPGQGYGQYF.